This passage covers 5 T cell receptor beta chains from one sample sequenced in a study of graft-versus-host responses after intestinal transplantation. Their antigens are not known. The data were produced by immunoSEQ multiplex PCR, yet TCRdb's version contains in-frame clones alone and is incomplete. Among tens of thousands of clones listed, around 93% were seen once. The sample was unstimulated CD8+ T cells sorted from spleen or lymph node cells, taken before transplant. These receptors came from a human donor who was the organ donor for an intestinal transplant.

The chain uses TRBV12-5 and TRBJ2-1, with a tentative D call TRBD1 (5 bases). Trimming removed 2 bases from V and 4 bases from J, with 15 bases in between. The CDR3 contains 16 residues. Germline CDR1 and CDR2: LGHNT and FRNRAP. The CDR3 DNA sequence: TGTGCTAGTGGTTTGTCCGCAGGGCTGGGGTACAATGAGCAGTTCTTC. Protein sequence: CASGLSAGLGYNEQFF.

J is TRBJ2-5 and V is TRBV9, with a weak D call TRBD1 (6 bases). The end of the DNA is better explained by TRBJ2-7, so the J call may be wrong. The CDR3 is 13 residues long. From germline, CDR1 is SGDLS and CDR2 YYNGEE. DNA for the CDR3: TGTGCCAGCAGTGTGGACAGCTCCTACGAGCAGTACTTC. Amino acids: CASSVDSSYEQYF.

The chain employs TRBV28 and TRBJ1-2, with 9 bases matching TRBD1. This CDR3 region has 13 residues. Germline-derived CDR1 and CDR2 are MDHEN and SYDVKM. V dropped 9 bases and J dropped 4; count of bases not matched to a gene: 6. CDR3 in amino acids: CASSRTGAYGYTF. The CDR3 region has the DNA TGTGCCAGTTCAAGGACAGGGGCCTATGGCTACACCTTC.

The chain uses TRBV18 and TRBJ1-2; 9 nucleotides agree with TRBD1. Germline values: CDR1 KGHSH, CDR2 LQKENI. CDR3 length equals 13 residues. With 4 bases clipped from V and 7 bases from J, the junction kept 4 bases outside the gene matches. The CDR3 here is CASSLWTGVGYTF. The CDR3 DNA is TGTGCCAGCTCACTCTGGACAGGGGTTGGCTACACCTTC.

The rearrangement uses TRBV7-2 and TRBJ2-1; TRBD2 aligns across 8 bases. The CDR3 loop spans 15 amino acids. With V trimmed by 5 bases and J by 4 bases, 7 bases remained unmatched. CDR1 SGHTA and CDR2 FQGNSA come from the germline V gene. The CDR3 DNA follows: TGTGCCAGCAGCCCCACACCGGGAGGGTACAATGAGCAGTTCTTC. Translated: CASSPTPGGYNEQFF.